This T cell receptor (beta chain) was recovered during a study of OX40 agonist ivuxolimab in advanced cancers. Study-wide background: Three patients got partial responses; one had hepatocellular carcinoma and two had cutaneous melanoma.

This clone was recorded a few times. Some clones are missing from TCRdb's copy, which holds only in-frame ones; the method was immunoSEQ multiplex PCR. The table records 55,000 to 80,000 clones, roughly four fifths of them present only once. The J segment lost 5 bases and the V segment lost 2 bases, leaving 4 bases of the junction unmatched. This CDR3 spans 14 amino acids. From germline, CDR1 is GTSNPN and CDR2 SVGIG (reference sequence). The material sequenced was CD4+ or CD8+ T cells sorted from blood, taken in a trial of the OX40 agonist ivuxolimab. J is TRBJ1-4 and V is TRBV30; 8 positions match TRBD1. This TCR came from an adult with an advanced solid tumor such as melanoma, head and neck, liver or kidney cancer. CDR3 nucleotide sequence: TGTGCCTGGAGTCCGGGACAGGCGAATGAAAAACTGTTTTTT. Its translation: CAWSPGQANEKLFF.